This TCR beta chain is drawn from a study of blood T cell repertoires in COVID-19. Clones were sequenced by immunoSEQ multiplex PCR, and TCRdb holds only the in-frame ones, with some missing. The sample holds tens of thousands of clones, 90% seen once. CDR1 is KGHSH, CDR2 LQKENI, per germline. V dropped 1 base and J dropped 1 base, with 10 bases sitting between them. This CDR3 has 15 residues. V is TRBV18 and J is TRBJ1-2, with D possibly TRBD1 on 6 matching bases. The sequence derives from a man between 60 and 70 years old with active or convalescent COVID-19. Sequencing was performed on peripheral blood. The CDR3: CASSPQPGVNYGYTF. The CDR3 DNA is TGTGCCAGCTCACCACAGCCAGGGGTTAACTATGGCTACACCTTC.